This T cell receptor (beta chain) was found in a study of technical replicates of blood from a few donors. The CDR3 totals 16 residues. V lost 3 bases and J lost 4; bases outside the gene matches: 10. CDR1 SQVTM and CDR2 ANQGSEA come from the germline V gene. Sequencing used immunoSEQ multiplex PCR; TCRdb keeps in-frame clones, though not all of them. Here the sample spans about 50,000 clones, 90% to 95% being singletons. This clone appeared a single time. Sequenced input: PBMCs. The V gene is TRBV29-1, the J gene TRBJ2-2, with 8 bases identical to TRBD2. The sequence came from a human donor in good health. Some clones in this sample may be carry-over from other donors' samples. CDR3 sequence (DNA): TGCAGCGTTGATGGGTTTCGGGGGGGGAGCACCGGGGAGCTGTTTTTT. Protein: CSVDGFRGGSTGELFF.